This entry concerns a single T cell receptor beta chain. V was trimmed by 7 bases and J by 5 bases, leaving 12 bases between them. The CDR3 has 12 residues. Germline CDR1 and CDR2: MDHEN and SYDVKM. This entry comes from a study of shared clonotypes between healthy human individuals. Libraries were prepared by immunoSEQ multiplex PCR; TCRdb keeps only in-frame clonotypes and omits some of them. Of 2,500,000 or so clones listed, 90% to 95% are singletons. V and J are TRBV28 and TRBJ2-7; the D gene is possibly TRBD2 (7 bases). Sequencing was performed on naive CD4+ T cells from PBMCs. Noted subset: CD45RA+ positively selected. The receptor's source is a man aged 18 to 35 in good health. Some clones in this sample may be carry-over from other donors' samples. CDR3 in DNA: TGTGCCAGCACAAGGGGGGGCCACGAGCAGTACTTC. This codes for CASTRGGHEQYF.